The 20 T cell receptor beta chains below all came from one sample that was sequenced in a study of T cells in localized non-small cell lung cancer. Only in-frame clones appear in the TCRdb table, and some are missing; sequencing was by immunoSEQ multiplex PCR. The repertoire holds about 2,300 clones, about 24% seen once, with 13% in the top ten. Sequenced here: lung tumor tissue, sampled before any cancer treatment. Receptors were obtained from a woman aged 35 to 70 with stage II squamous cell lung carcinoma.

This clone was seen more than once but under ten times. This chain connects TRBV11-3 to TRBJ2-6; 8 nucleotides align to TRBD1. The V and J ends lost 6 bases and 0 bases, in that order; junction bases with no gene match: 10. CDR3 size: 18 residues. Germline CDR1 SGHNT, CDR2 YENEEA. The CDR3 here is CASRFTGTGSSGANVLTF. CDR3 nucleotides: TGTGCCAGCAGGTTTACCGGGACAGGAAGCTCTGGGGCCAACGTCCTGACTTTC.

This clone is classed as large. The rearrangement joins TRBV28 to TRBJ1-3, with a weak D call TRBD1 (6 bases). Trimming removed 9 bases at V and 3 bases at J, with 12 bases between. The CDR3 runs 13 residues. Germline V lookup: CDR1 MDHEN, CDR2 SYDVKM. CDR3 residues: CASSQGNGNTIYF. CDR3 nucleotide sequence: TGTGCCAGTAGCCAGGGGAATGGAAACACCATATATTTT.

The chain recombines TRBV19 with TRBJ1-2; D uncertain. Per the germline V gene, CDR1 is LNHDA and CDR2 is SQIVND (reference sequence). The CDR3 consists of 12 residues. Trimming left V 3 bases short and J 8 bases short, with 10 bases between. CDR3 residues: CASSIVGAGYTF. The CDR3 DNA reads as TGTGCCAGTAGTATTGTCGGCGCCGGCTACACCTTC.

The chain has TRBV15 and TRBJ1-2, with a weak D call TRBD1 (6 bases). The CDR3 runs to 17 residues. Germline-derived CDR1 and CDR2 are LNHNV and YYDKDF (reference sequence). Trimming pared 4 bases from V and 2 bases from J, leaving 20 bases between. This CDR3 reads CATSTGDGYGPNYGYTF. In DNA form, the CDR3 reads TGTGCCACCAGCACAGGGGATGGGTATGGGCCCAACTATGGCTACACCTTC.

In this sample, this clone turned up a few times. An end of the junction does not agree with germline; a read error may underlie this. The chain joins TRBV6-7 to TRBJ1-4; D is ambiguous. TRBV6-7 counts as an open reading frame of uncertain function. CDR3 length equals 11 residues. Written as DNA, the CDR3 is TGTGCCACCAGTGATGGGGAAAAACTGTTTTTT. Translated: CATSDGEKLFF.

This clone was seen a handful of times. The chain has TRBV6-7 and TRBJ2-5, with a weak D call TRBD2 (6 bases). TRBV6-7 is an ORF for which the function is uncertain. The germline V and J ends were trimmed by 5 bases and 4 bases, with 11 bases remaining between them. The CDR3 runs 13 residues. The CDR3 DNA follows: TGTGCCAGCAGTACGGGGGATCCAGAGACCCAGTACTTC. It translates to CASSTGDPETQYF.

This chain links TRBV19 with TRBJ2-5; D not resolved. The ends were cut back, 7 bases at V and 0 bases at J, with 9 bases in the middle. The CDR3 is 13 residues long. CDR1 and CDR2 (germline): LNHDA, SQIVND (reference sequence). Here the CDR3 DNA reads TGTGCCAGTACCAACCGGGACCAAGAGACCCAGTACTTC. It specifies CASTNRDQETQYF.

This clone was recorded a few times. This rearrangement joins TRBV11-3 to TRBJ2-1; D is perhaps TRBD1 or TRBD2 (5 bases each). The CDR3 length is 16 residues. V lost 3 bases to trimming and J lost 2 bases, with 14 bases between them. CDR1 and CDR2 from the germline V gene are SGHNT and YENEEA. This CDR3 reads CASSLLGTRAYNEQFF. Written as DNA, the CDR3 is TGTGCCAGCAGCTTGTTGGGGACCAGAGCCTACAATGAGCAGTTCTTC. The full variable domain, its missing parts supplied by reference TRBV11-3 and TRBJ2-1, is EAGVVQSPRYKIIEKKQPVAFWCNPISGHNTLYWYLQNLGQGPELLIRYENEEAVDDSQLPKDRFSAERLKGVDSTLKIQPAELGDSAVYLCASSLLGTRAYNEQFFGPGTRLTVL.

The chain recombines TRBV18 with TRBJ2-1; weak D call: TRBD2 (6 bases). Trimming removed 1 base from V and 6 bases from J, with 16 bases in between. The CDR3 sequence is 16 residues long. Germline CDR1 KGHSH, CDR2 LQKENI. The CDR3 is CASSPLQAGGSNEQFF. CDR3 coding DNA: TGTGCCAGCTCACCACTCCAAGCCGGGGGTTCCAATGAGCAGTTCTTC.

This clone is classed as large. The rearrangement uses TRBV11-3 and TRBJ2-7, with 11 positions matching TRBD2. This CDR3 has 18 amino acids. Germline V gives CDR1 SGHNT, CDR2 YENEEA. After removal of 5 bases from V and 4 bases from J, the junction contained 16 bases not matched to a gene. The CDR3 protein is CASSASESSGRPGYEQYF. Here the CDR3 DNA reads TGTGCCAGCAGCGCCTCAGAATCTAGCGGGAGGCCGGGATACGAGCAGTACTTC.

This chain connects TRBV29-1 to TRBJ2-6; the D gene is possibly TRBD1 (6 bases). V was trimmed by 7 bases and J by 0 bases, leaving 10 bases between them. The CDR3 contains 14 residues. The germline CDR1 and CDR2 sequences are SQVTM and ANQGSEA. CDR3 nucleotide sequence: TGCAGCGCTCGGGACAACTCTGGGGCCAACGTCCTGACTTTC. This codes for CSARDNSGANVLTF. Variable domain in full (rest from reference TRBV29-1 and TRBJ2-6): SAVISQKPSRDICQRGTSLTIQCQVDSQVTMMFWYRQQPGQSLTLIATANQGSEATYESGFVIDKFPISRPNLTFSTLTVSNMSPEDSSIYLCSARDNSGANVLTFGAGSRLTVL.

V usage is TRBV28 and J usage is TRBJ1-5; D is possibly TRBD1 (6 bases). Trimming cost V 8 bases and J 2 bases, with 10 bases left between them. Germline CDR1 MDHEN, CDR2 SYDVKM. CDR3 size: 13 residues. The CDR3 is CASQNRGNQPQHF. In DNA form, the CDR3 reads TGTGCCAGCCAAAACAGGGGCAATCAGCCCCAGCATTTT.

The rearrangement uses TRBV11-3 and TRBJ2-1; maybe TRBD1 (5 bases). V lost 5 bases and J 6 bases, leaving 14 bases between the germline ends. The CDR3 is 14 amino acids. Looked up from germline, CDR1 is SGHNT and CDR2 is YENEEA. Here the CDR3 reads CASSRVGERNEQFF. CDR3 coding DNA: TGTGCCAGCAGCCGTGTAGGGGAACGCAATGAGCAGTTCTTC.

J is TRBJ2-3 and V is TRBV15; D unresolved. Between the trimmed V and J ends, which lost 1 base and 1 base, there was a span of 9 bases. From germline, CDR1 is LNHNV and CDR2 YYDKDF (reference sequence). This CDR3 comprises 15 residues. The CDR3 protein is CATSRAPKGTDTQYF. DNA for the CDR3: TGTGCCACCAGCAGAGCTCCCAAGGGCACAGATACGCAGTATTTT.

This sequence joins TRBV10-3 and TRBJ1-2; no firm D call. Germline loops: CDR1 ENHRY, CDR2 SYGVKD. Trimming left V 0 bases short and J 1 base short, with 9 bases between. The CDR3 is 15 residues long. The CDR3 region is CAISESSRVNYGYTF. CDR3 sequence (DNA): TGTGCCATCAGTGAGTCGAGTCGGGTTAACTATGGCTACACCTTC.

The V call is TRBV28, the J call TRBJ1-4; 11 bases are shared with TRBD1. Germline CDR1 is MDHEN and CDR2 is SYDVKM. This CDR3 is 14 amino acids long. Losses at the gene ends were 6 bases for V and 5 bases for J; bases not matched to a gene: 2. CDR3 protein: CASRRTGGNEKLFF. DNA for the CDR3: TGTGCCAGCAGGCGGACAGGGGGCAATGAAAAACTGTTTTTT.

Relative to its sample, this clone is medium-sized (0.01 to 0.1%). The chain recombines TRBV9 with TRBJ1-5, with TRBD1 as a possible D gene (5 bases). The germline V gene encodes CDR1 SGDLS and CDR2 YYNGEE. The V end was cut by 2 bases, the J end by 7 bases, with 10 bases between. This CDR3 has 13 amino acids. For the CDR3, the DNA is TGTGCCAGCAGCGTGGGGGGTAAGCAGCCCCAGCATTTT. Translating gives CASSVGGKQPQHF.

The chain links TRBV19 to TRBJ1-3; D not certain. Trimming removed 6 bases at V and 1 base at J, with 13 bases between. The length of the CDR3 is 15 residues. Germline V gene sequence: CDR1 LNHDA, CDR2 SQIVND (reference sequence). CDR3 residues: CASRSLPRSGNTIYF. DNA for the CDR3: TGTGCCAGTAGGAGTTTACCACGGTCTGGAAACACCATATATTTT.

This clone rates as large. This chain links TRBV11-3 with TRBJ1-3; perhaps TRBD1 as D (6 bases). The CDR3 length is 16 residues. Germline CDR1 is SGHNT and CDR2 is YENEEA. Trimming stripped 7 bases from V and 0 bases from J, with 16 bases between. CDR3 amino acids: CASKGLGGPSGNTIYF. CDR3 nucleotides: TGTGCCAGCAAAGGCCTTGGGGGGCCCTCTGGAAACACCATATATTTT.

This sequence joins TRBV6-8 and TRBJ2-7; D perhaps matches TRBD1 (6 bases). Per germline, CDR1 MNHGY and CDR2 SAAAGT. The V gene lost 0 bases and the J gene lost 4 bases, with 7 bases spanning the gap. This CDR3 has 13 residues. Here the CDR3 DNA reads TGTGCCAGCAGTTACTCACAGGGTTACGAGCAGTACTTC. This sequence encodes CASSYSQGYEQYF.